The 20 T cell receptor beta chains in this list originate from one sample, sequenced in a study of blood T cell repertoires in COVID-19. Method: immunoSEQ multiplex PCR; TCRdb's copy keeps in-frame clones and lacks some. Here the sample spans a few hundred thousand clones, over 75% being singletons. Material for sequencing was PBMCs or T cells enriched from blood (not recorded which). These receptor sequences come from a woman between 45 and 60 years old who had recovered from COVID-19.

This chain links TRBV6-2 or TRBV6-3 with TRBJ2-1; TRBD2 agrees at 14 bases. The germline V gene has CDR1 MNHEY and CDR2 SVGEGT. Trimming cost V 4 bases and J 7 bases; bases outside gene matches: 12. There are 18 residues in the CDR3. In DNA, the CDR3 is TGTGCCAGCAGTTTTACCGGACTAGCGGGAGGTATTTGGAATGAGCAGTTCTTC. This codes for CASSFTGLAGGIWNEQFF.

The chain employs TRBV2 and TRBJ2-3; TRBD2 agrees at 9 bases. Losses at the gene ends were 7 bases for V and 4 bases for J; bases not matched to a gene: 3. Germline values: CDR1 SNHLY, CDR2 FYNNEI. This CDR3 contains 13 residues. CDR3 in amino acids: CASKAGGPDTQYF. The CDR3 bases are TGTGCCAGCAAGGCGGGAGGGCCAGATACGCAGTATTTT.

The V and J genes are TRBV7-6 and TRBJ1-4; 9 positions match TRBD1. In germline, CDR1 is SGHVS, CDR2 FNYEAQ. Trimming cost V 1 base and J 7 bases; bases outside gene matches: 7. CDR3 length: 16 residues. In nucleotides, the CDR3 is TGTGCCAGCAGCTTAGTGGCGTCGGGACAGGGTGAAAAACTGTTTTTT. This sequence encodes CASSLVASGQGEKLFF.

The J gene is TRBJ2-1, the V gene TRBV4-1, with D possibly being TRBD1 (6 bases). The CDR3 sequence is 20 residues long. Germline assignment: CDR1 MGHRA and CDR2 YSYEKL. V lost 0 bases and J lost 0, with 21 bases in between. CDR3 loop: CASSQDSFGGGVLSYNEQFF. The CDR3 region has the DNA TGCGCCAGCAGCCAAGATTCCTTTGGGGGCGGCGTCCTCTCCTACAATGAGCAGTTCTTC.

This rearrangement joins TRBV30 to TRBJ2-3; 9 bases match TRBD2. In germline, CDR1 is GTSNPN, CDR2 SVGIG (reference sequence). The CDR3 loop spans 14 amino acids. V lost 4 bases to trimming and J lost 6 bases; unmatched junction nucleotides: 8. CDR3 in DNA: TGTGCCTGGACTACCGGGACTAGCAGCGATACGCAGTATTTT. It yields the protein CAWTTGTSSDTQYF.

The V call is TRBV3-1 (or the pseudogene TRBV3-2), the J call TRBJ2-7, with 14 bases that match TRBD2. Unmatched junction bases numbered 7, after V lost 3 bases and J lost 3 bases. This CDR3 is built from 17 residues. The germline V gene has CDR1 LGHDT and CDR2 YNNKEL (reference sequence). CDR3 nucleotides: TGTGCCAGCAGCCAGGCACCGGGACTAGCGGGAGTCTACGAGCAGTACTTC. It encodes CASSQAPGLAGVYEQYF.

In DNA form, the CDR3 reads TGTGCCAGTCACAGCTGGGCAGTCTCCTACAATGAGCAGTTCTTC. As protein: CASHSWAVSYNEQFF. V gene TRBV28 combines with J gene TRBJ2-1; unclear D gene. In germline, CDR1 is MDHEN, CDR2 SYDVKM. The V gene lost 9 bases and the J gene lost 0 bases, with 15 bases spanning the gap. The CDR3 loop spans 15 amino acids.

The J gene is TRBJ2-3, the V gene TRBV7-9; 9 bases match TRBD1. Germline CDR1 is SEHNR and CDR2 is FQNEAQ (reference sequence). Losses at the gene ends were 5 bases for V and 5 bases for J; bases not matched to a gene: 5. CDR3 length equals 14 residues. DNA of the CDR3: TGTGCCAGCAGCCAACAGGGGGCGAGAGATACGCAGTATTTT. This encodes CASSQQGARDTQYF.

The chain couples TRBV5-1 to TRBJ2-3; 7 bases are shared with TRBD2. From germline, CDR1 is SGHRS and CDR2 YFSETQ. This CDR3 comprises 14 residues. V lost 1 base and J lost 6; bases outside the gene matches: 5. The CDR3 region is CASSLSGGEDTQYF. The DNA of the CDR3 is TGCGCCAGCAGCTTGTCGGGAGGAGAGGATACGCAGTATTTT. Variable domain in full (rest from reference TRBV5-1 and TRBJ2-3): KAGVTQTPRYLIKTRGQQVTLSCSPISGHRSVSWYQQTPGQGLQFLFEYFSETQRNKGNFPGRFSGRQFSNSRSEMNVSTLELGDSALYLCASSLSGGEDTQYFGPGTRLTVL.

This chain joins TRBV3-1 (or the pseudogene TRBV3-2) and TRBJ2-3; 8 nucleotides agree with TRBD1. CDR1 is LGHDT, CDR2 YNNKEL, per germline (reference sequence). The junction had 19 bases not matched to a gene; V was cut back by 7 bases and J by 4 bases. CDR3 length: 18 amino acids. As DNA, the CDR3 is TGTGCCAGCACTACAACCTTCCCCACAGGGGGAATTGCAGATACGCAGTATTTT. This encodes CASTTTFPTGGIADTQYF.

In DNA form, the CDR3 reads TGTGCCAGCAGTTTCCACAGGGGCTATGGCTACACCTTC. This sequence encodes CASSFHRGYGYTF. The chain uses TRBV28 and TRBJ1-2; 7 bases line up with TRBD1. The J segment lost 4 bases and the V segment lost 3 bases, leaving 2 bases of the junction unmatched. CDR1 and CDR2 from the germline V gene are MDHEN and SYDVKM. The CDR3 covers 13 residues.

The chain recombines TRBV7-6 with TRBJ1-1; D perhaps matches TRBD1 (6 bases). There are 14 residues in the CDR3. The germline V and J ends were trimmed by 5 bases and 14 bases, with 24 bases remaining between them. In germline, CDR1 is SGHVS, CDR2 FNYEAQ. The CDR3 here is CASSQSLQGTLGFF. CDR3 coding DNA: TGTGCCAGCAGCCAGTCGTTACAGGGTACCTTGGGATTCTTT.

Of note for this clone: It is unclear where the CDR3 begins or ends on the DNA, so no DNA is shown, and the CDR3 is as TCRdb lists it. V gene TRBV27 combines with J gene TRBJ2-7; the D call of TRBD1 is as the table states it, not checked on the DNA. The CDR3 length is 14 residues, termini included. In germline, CDR1 is MNHEY, CDR2 SMNVEV (reference sequence). The CDR3 spells CASSFVGQGALKYF.

V usage is TRBV7-8 and J usage is TRBJ2-7; 7 bases agree with TRBD1. This CDR3 comprises 15 residues. The trim removed 5 bases at V and 12 bases at J, leaving 19 bases unmatched. CDR1 and CDR2 (germline): SGHVS, FQNEAQ. CDR3 in DNA: TGTGCCAGCAGCCCCGGTCGACAGGGCCCACCCATTATGTACTTC. Protein product: CASSPGRQGPPIMYF.

The chain combines TRBV30 with TRBJ2-3, with 7 bases aligning to TRBD2. J was trimmed by 6 bases and V by 5 bases; bases with no gene match: 2. Looked up from germline, CDR1 is GTSNPN and CDR2 is SVGIG (reference sequence). This CDR3 comprises 11 residues. CDR3 residues: CAWGLGDTQYF. CDR3 in DNA: TGTGCCTGGGGACTAGGCGATACGCAGTATTTT.

In this sample, this clone turned up once. The gene calls are TRBV7-9 and TRBJ1-1; D is uncertain. V gave up 2 bases and J gave up 7 bases, with 8 bases separating them. Germline V gives CDR1 SEHNR, CDR2 FQNEAQ (reference sequence). There are 12 residues in the CDR3. The DNA for the CDR3 is TGTGCCAGCAGCTTACCCCCCTATGAAGCTTTCTTT. Encoded protein: CASSLPPYEAFF. The full variable domain, in which reference TRBV7-9 and TRBJ1-1 provide the parts outside the CDR3, is DTGVSQNPRHKITKRGQNVTFRCDPISEHNRLYWYRQTLGQGPEFLTYFQNEAQLEKSRLLSDRFSAERPKGSFSTLEIQRTEQGDSAMYLCASSLPPYEAFFGQGTRLTVV.

This clone was seen a handful of times. The chain carries TRBV21-1 and TRBJ2-3; the table's D call, TRBD2, has no DNA check behind it. TRBV21-1 is designated a pseudogene. This CDR3 spans 18 amino acids. CDR3 sequence reads: CASSISPGLAGVADTQYF. The CDR3 DNA reads as TGTGCCAGCAGCATCTCCCCCGGACTAGCGGGAGTGGCGGATACGCAGTATTTT.

V usage is TRBV28 and J usage is TRBJ1-6; no definite D call. This CDR3 contains 11 residues. Germline-derived CDR1 and CDR2 are MDHEN and SYDVKM. V lost 8 bases to trimming and J lost 11 bases, with 10 bases between them. CDR3 residues: CASGDGTPLHF. The DNA for the CDR3 is TGTGCCAGCGGAGACGGTACACCCCTCCACTTT.

The CDR3: CASSNRRGGYEQYF. The CDR3 DNA reads as TGTGCCAGTAGTAACCGTCGGGGGGGCTACGAGCAGTACTTC. The chain links TRBV19 to TRBJ2-7; TRBD2 matches 8 bases. CDR3 length: 14 amino acids. Trimming took 4 bases from V and 3 from J; bases not matched to a gene: 5. CDR1 and CDR2 from the germline V gene are LNHDA and SQIVND (reference sequence).

The chain is built from TRBV19 and TRBJ1-1; a weak D match, TRBD1 (5 bases). V was cut by 7 bases and J by 4 bases, with 7 bases left in between. Germline V gene lookup returns CDR1 LNHDA and CDR2 SQIVND (reference sequence). This CDR3 is built from 11 residues. The CDR3 sequence is CASIQGTEAFF. The CDR3 DNA sequence: TGTGCCAGTATTCAGGGCACTGAAGCTTTCTTT.